The clone carrying this TCR beta chain was seen once. J lost 4 bases, V lost 4 bases, and 11 bases had no gene match. CDR1 and CDR2 (germline): MGHRA, YSYEKL. This CDR3 region has 16 residues. These data come from a study of blood T cell repertoires in COVID-19. Seattle enrolled patients during active infection and tracked them longitudinally. As originally analysed: Reference gene primer amplification in the assay estimated nucleated cell counts. Assay used: immunoSEQ multiplex PCR; TCRdb lists only in-frame clones, some missing. That table is the source of V, J and clone size, and D and trimming were worked out from the DNA. The sample includes about 220,000 clones, roughly four fifths of them seen just once.

The gene calls are TRBV4-1 and TRBJ1-2, with TRBD1 matching 8 bases. The receptor comes from a woman of 80 years or more with COVID-19, enrolled during active disease. Sequencing was done on a sample of peripheral blood. CDR3 sequence reads: CASSRDLQGAGYGYTF. CDR3 in DNA: TGCGCCAGCAGCCGAGACCTCCAGGGGGCAGGCTATGGCTACACCTTC.